These 21 T cell receptor beta chains share one sample of origin, sequenced in a study of CD8+CD57+ T cells in acquired aplastic anemia. Template material for TCR beta VDJ and CDR3 profiling consisted of genomic DNA. MiXCR, applied by TCRdb to the reads, yields one record per CDR3 protein. The table includes roughly 180,000 distinct CDR3 sequences, 64% detected once. What was sequenced was sorted CD4+, CD8+, or CD8+CD57+ T cells (not recorded which) from PBMCs. These receptors all stem from a human donor with severe aplastic anemia or a healthy control (not recorded which).

A note on this clonotype: This may be a read error, as it is one base from a much larger clone. The CDR3 spells CASSPGLAGSSSYNEQFF. In DNA, the CDR3 is TGTGCCAGCAGCCCCGGACTAGCGGGGTCCTCCTCCTACAATGAGCAGTTCTTC. The chain uses TRBV10-3 and TRBJ2-1; 12 nucleotides match TRBD2. This CDR3 contains 18 residues. From germline, CDR1 is ENHRY and CDR2 SYGVKD. V shed 10 bases and J 0 bases; nucleotides not matched to a gene: 13.

The chain has TRBV3-1 and TRBJ2-7; 8 nucleotides align to TRBD1. CDR1 LGHDT and CDR2 YNNKEL come from the germline V gene (reference sequence). The CDR3 consists of 15 residues. Trimming took 6 bases from V and 2 from J; bases not matched to a gene: 9. DNA for the CDR3: TGTGCCAGCAGTGGTCAGGGGGCTAGTACCTACGAGCAGTACTTC. Amino acid sequence: CASSGQGASTYEQYF.

The chain is built from TRBV24-1 and TRBJ1-5; 7 bases line up with TRBD1. After removal of 3 bases from V and 4 bases from J, the junction contained 2 bases not matched to a gene. The CDR3 has 14 residues. Germline V CDR1 and CDR2: KGHDR, SFDVKD. This CDR3 reads CATSDRTGNQPQHF. CDR3 bases: TGTGCCACCAGTGATAGGACAGGTAATCAGCCCCAGCATTTT.

This chain joins TRBV14 and TRBJ1-2; D is undetermined. The germline V gene has CDR1 SGHDN and CDR2 FVKESK. The V and J ends lost 1 base and 6 bases respectively, with 9 bases between them. The CDR3 totals 13 residues. The CDR3, as DNA: TGTGCCAGCAGCCAAGGCCAGGCGGATGGCTACACCTTC. It codes for CASSQGQADGYTF.

The chain uses TRBV14 and TRBJ2-5; the match to TRBD2 covers 8 bases. This CDR3 contains 15 residues. V shed 6 bases, J shed 12 bases, and the junction held 18 bases outside the gene matches. Germline lookup yields CDR1 SGHDN and CDR2 FVKESK. CDR3: CASSPTPEIGGVEYF. The CDR3 DNA follows: TGTGCCAGCAGTCCTACCCCAGAGATCGGGGGGGTTGAGTACTTC.

This clonotype was observed many times. The rearrangement joins TRBV29-1 to TRBJ2-3; the match to TRBD2 covers 12 bases. Germline CDR1 is SQVTM and CDR2 is ANQGSEA. CDR3 length: 18 amino acids. V gave up 6 bases and J gave up 3 bases; unmatched junction bases: 16. The CDR3 loop reads CSVGGGLAGGPTTDTQYF. In DNA form, the CDR3 reads TGCAGCGTCGGGGGGGGGCTAGCGGGGGGGCCGACGACAGATACGCAGTATTTT.

The V and J genes are TRBV11-2 and TRBJ2-1; TRBD2 agrees at 7 bases. V trimming: 6 bases; J trimming: 15 bases; junction bases outside the gene matches: 11. CDR3 length: 12 residues. Germline V CDR1 and CDR2: SGHAT, FQNNGV. CDR3 coding DNA: TGTGCCAGCAGTTTCCGGGAGGCCCGGGGGTTCTTC. It encodes CASSFREARGFF.

This chain connects TRBV7-9 to TRBJ2-7; a possible D gene is TRBD2 (6 bases). The CDR3 runs to 14 residues. Looked up from germline, CDR1 is SEHNR and CDR2 is FQNEAQ (reference sequence). Trimming took 6 bases from V and 4 from J, leaving 16 bases between them. The CDR3 region has the DNA TGTGCCAGCAGTTTGGACTGGGGGAGGTACGAGCAGTACTTC. This gives the protein CASSLDWGRYEQYF. The full variable domain, in which reference TRBV7-9 and TRBJ2-7 provide the parts outside the CDR3, is DTGVSQNPRHKITKRGQNVTFRCDPISEHNRLYWYRQTLGQGPEFLTYFQNEAQLEKSRLLSDRFSAERPKGSFSTLEIQRTEQGDSAMYLCASSLDWGRYEQYFGPGTRLTVT.

There are a few counts of this clonotype. The chain joins TRBV2 to TRBJ2-2; D gene unclear. Per the germline V gene, CDR1 is SNHLY and CDR2 is FYNNEI. The V end lost 4 bases, the J end lost 1 base, and 10 bases lay between the germline ends. The CDR3 spans 15 residues. The CDR3 bases are TGTGCCAGCAGTGCGACCACAGAGAACACCGGGGAGCTGTTTTTT. Translated, it gives CASSATTENTGELFF.

The chain combines TRBV7-9 with TRBJ2-1; TRBD2 matches at 8 bases. Germline loops: CDR1 SEHNR, CDR2 FQNEAQ (reference sequence). This CDR3 is 16 amino acids long. V shed 3 bases and J 8 bases; nucleotides not matched to a gene: 12. This CDR3 reads CASSFIGRGARDEQFF. In DNA, the CDR3 is TGTGCCAGCAGCTTTATCGGGCGGGGGGCCAGGGATGAGCAGTTCTTC.

A word on this clonotype: Sequence at one end of the junction differs from germline and may be a read error. The chain has TRBV7-4 and TRBJ2-3, with D possibly matching TRBD2 (5 bases). CDR3 length equals 14 residues. Germline CDR1 reads SGHVT; CDR2 reads SQSDAQ. The CDR3 loop is CASSLAFFPDTQYF. For the CDR3, the DNA is TGTGCCAGCAGTTTAGCGTTCTTCCCAGATACGCAGTATTTT.

This chain joins TRBV5-1 and TRBJ2-7, with TRBD1 identical over 7 bases. The CDR3 length is 16 residues. V dropped 3 bases and J dropped 3; count of bases not matched to a gene: 12. Germline V CDR1 and CDR2: SGHRS, YFSETQ. The CDR3 region is CASSSRGAGGNYEQYF. CDR3 DNA sequence: TGCGCCAGCAGCTCCAGAGGGGCAGGGGGAAACTACGAGCAGTACTTC.

This clonotype was detected only a few times. The chain employs TRBV24-1 and TRBJ1-6; 11 positions agree with TRBD1. Germline loops: CDR1 KGHDR, CDR2 SFDVKD. Trimming at V came to 7 bases and at J to 1 base, leaving 8 bases not matched to a gene. The CDR3 loop spans 18 amino acids. CDR3 DNA: TGTGCCACCAGCATGGACAGGGGGCGCCTATCCTATAATTCACCCCTCCACTTT. Translation gives CATSMDRGRLSYNSPLHF.

The chain has TRBV20-1 and TRBJ1-5; possible D gene TRBD1, 6 bases. V was pared by 7 bases and J by 6 bases, with 13 bases between. Germline-derived CDR1 and CDR2 are DFQATT and SNEGSKA (reference sequence). The CDR3 covers 12 residues. The CDR3 coding sequence is TGCAGTGGACAGGCCGGGGGTCAGCCCCAGCATTTT. It specifies CSGQAGGQPQHF.

The V gene is TRBV4-2, the J gene TRBJ2-6; no clear D gene. The germline V gene has CDR1 LGHNA and CDR2 YNFKEQ. This CDR3 has 15 amino acids. The ends were cut back, 0 bases at V and 0 bases at J, with 3 bases in the middle. CDR3 nucleotide sequence: TGTGCCAGCAGCCAAGAGGACTCTGGGGCCAACGTCCTGACTTTC. Protein product: CASSQEDSGANVLTF.

V and J are TRBV10-1 and TRBJ1-4; 11 bases map to TRBD1. The ends lost 6 bases at V and 1 base at J; junction bases unmatched: 10. The CDR3 loop spans 18 amino acids. CDR1 is WNHNN, CDR2 SYGVQD, per germline (reference sequence). The DNA of the CDR3 is TGCGCCAGCAGCGAAGGAAGGGACAGGGGGGTAACTAATGAAAAACTGTTTTTT. Amino acids: CASSEGRDRGVTNEKLFF.

V and J are TRBV12-3 or TRBV12-4 and TRBJ2-5; D not certain. The CDR3 has 13 residues. V shed 5 bases and J shed 5 bases, with 12 bases lying between them. The CDR3 here is CASSPFEAETQYF. The DNA of the CDR3 is TGTGCCAGCAGTCCATTTGAAGCGGAGACCCAGTACTTC.

This clonotype was observed a single time. Germline and junction disagree at one end, which may indicate a read error. V and J are TRBV12-3 or TRBV12-4 and TRBJ2-7; TRBD1 matches at 9 bases. This CDR3 spans 13 amino acids. CDR3 sequence: CASSLRGDRVRDF. In DNA, the CDR3 is TGTGCCAGCAGTTTACGAGGGGACAGGGTCCGAGACTTC.

J is TRBJ2-5 and V is TRBV19; 7 bases fit TRBD2. This CDR3 is 13 amino acids long. Germline CDR1 LNHDA, CDR2 SQIVND (reference sequence). J gave up 2 bases and V 7 bases, and 4 bases lay outside the gene matches. The CDR3, as DNA: TGTGCCAGTATGGAGCGGGGACAAGAGACCCAGTACTTC. This gives the protein CASMERGQETQYF. Full variable domain (remainder filled in from reference TRBV19 and TRBJ2-5): DGGITQSPKYLFRKEGQNVTLSCEQNLNHDAMYWYRQDPGQGLRLIYYSQIVNDFQKGDIAEGYSVSREKKESFPLTVTSAQKNPTAFYLCASMERGQETQYFGPGTRLLVL.

The chain joins TRBV25-1 to TRBJ1-3, with unresolved D. The CDR3 extends over 15 amino acids. The V gene lost 3 bases and the J gene lost 0 bases, with 9 bases spanning the gap. Per germline, CDR1 MGHDK and CDR2 SYGVNS. CDR3 protein: CASSDWANSGNTIYF. The CDR3 DNA follows: TGTGCCAGCAGTGATTGGGCGAACTCTGGAAACACCATATATTTT.

Ten or more counts support this clonotype. The chain joins TRBV29-1 to TRBJ1-2; 10 positions agree with TRBD1. The J segment lost 0 bases and the V segment lost 5 bases, leaving 6 bases of the junction unmatched. Looked up from germline, CDR1 is SQVTM and CDR2 is ANQGSEA. This CDR3 spans 15 amino acids. In DNA form, the CDR3 reads TGCAGCGTTCTAGGGGACAGGGGAACTAACTATGGCTACACCTTC. This translates into CSVLGDRGTNYGYTF.